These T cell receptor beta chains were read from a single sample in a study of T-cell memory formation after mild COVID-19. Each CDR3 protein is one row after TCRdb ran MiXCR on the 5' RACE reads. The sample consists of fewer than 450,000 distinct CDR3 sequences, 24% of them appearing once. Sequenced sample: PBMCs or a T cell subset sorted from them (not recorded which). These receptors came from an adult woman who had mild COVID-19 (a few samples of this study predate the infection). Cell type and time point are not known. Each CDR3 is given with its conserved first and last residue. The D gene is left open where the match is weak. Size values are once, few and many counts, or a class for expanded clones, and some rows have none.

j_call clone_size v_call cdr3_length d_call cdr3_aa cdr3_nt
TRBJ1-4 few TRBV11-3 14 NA CASSLGVVDEKLFF TGTGCCAGCAGCTTAGGCGTCGTGGATGAAAAACTGTTTTTT
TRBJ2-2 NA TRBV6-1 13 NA CASYYENTGELFF TGTGCCAGCTACTACGAGAACACCGGGGAGCTGTTTTTT
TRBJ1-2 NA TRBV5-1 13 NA CASSPGQHPGYTF TGCGCCAGCAGCCCAGGACAGCACCCCGGCTACACCTTC
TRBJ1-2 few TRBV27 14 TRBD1 CASWRGRGGYGYTF TGTGCCAGCTGGCGGGGCAGGGGGGGCTATGGCTACACCTTC
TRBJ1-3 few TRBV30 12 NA CAWSGVGNTIYF TGTGCCTGGAGTGGGGTGGGAAACACCATATATTTT
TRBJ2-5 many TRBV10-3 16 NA CAISEVEAGPQETQYF TGTGCCATCAGTGAAGTGGAGGCGGGGCCCCAAGAGACCCAGTACTTC
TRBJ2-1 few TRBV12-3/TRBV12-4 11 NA CASSLSSEQFF TGTGCCAGCAGTCTGAGTAGTGAGCAGTTCTTC
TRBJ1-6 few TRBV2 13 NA CASSEQANSPLHF TGTGCCAGCAGTGAACAGGCTAATTCACCCCTCCACTTT
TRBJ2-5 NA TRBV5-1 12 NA CASTVDGETQYF TGCGCCAGCACCGTGGATGGGGAGACCCAGTACTTC
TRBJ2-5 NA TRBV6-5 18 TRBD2 CASSYPTGTSGSGETQYF TGTGCCAGCAGTTACCCTACGGGGACTAGCGGGAGTGGAGAGACCCAGTACTTC
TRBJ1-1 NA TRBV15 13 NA CATSRDGLAEAFF TGTGCCACCAGCAGAGATGGATTGGCTGAAGCTTTCTTT
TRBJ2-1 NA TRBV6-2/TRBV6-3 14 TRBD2 CASSRLGGINEQFF TGTGCCAGCAGTCGCTTGGGGGGGATTAATGAGCAGTTCTTC
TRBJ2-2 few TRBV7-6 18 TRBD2 CASSRKPDRGEASGELFF TGTGCCAGCAGCCGAAAACCAGACCGGGGGGAGGCTTCCGGGGAGCTGTTTTTT
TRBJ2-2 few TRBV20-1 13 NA CSARAARGGELFF TGCAGTGCTAGAGCTGCCAGGGGAGGGGAGCTGTTTTTT
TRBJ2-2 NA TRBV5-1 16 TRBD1 CASSRPTGSSAGELFF TGCGCCAGCAGCAGGCCGACAGGGTCCTCGGCCGGGGAGCTGTTTTTT
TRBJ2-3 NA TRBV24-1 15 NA CATSRGASSTDTQYF TGTGCCACCAGCAGGGGGGCCTCTAGCACAGATACGCAGTATTTT
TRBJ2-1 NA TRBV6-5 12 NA CASSYSWNEQFF TGTGCCAGCAGTTACTCCTGGAATGAGCAGTTCTTC
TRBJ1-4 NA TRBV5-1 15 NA CASSLSGATNEKLFF TGCGCCAGCAGCTTGTCTGGGGCAACTAATGAAAAACTGTTTTTT
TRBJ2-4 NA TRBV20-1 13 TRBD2 CGAGLADKNIQYF TGCGGGGCAGGACTAGCGGATAAAAACATTCAGTACTTC
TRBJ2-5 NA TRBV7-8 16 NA CASSLAAGVFQETQYF TGTGCCAGCAGCTTAGCGGCAGGGGTGTTCCAAGAGACCCAGTACTTC
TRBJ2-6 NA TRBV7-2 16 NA CASSSTGFSGANVLTF TGTGCCAGCAGCTCTACAGGGTTCTCTGGGGCCAACGTCCTGACTTTC
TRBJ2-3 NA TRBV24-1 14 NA CATNGGAGTDTQYF TGTGCCACCAACGGGGGAGCGGGCACAGATACGCAGTATTTT
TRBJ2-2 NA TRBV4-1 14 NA CASSQEGGTGELFF TGCGCCAGCAGCCAAGAGGGAGGAACCGGGGAGCTGTTTTTT
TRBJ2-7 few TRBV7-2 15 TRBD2 CASSAASGQTYEQYF TGTGCCAGCAGCGCAGCTAGCGGGCAGACCTACGAGCAGTACTTC
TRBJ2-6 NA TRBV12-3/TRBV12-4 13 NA CASSFTGANVLTF TGTGCCAGCAGTTTCACTGGGGCCAACGTCCTGACTTTC
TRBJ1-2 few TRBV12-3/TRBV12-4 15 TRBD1 CASSDRDRGNYGYTF TGTGCCAGCAGTGACCGGGACAGGGGAAACTATGGCTACACCTTC
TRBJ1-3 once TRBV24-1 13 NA CATTDRSGNTIYF TGTGCCACCACCGACAGGTCTGGAAACACCATATATTTT
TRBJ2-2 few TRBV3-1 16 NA CASSQDRGRATGELFF TGTGCCAGCAGCCAAGATCGAGGCAGGGCGACCGGGGAGCTGTTTTTT
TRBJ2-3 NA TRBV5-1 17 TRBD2 CASSSGLAGGHTDTQYF TGCGCCAGCAGCTCGGGACTAGCGGGGGGCCACACAGATACGCAGTATTTT
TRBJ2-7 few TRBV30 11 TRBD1 CAGTVSYEQYF TGTGCCGGGACAGTATCCTACGAGCAGTACTTC
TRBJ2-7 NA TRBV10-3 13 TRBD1 CASRTGNGLEQYF TGTGCCAGCCGGACAGGGAATGGTCTCGAGCAGTACTTC
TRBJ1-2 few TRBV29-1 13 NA CSVLRALDYGYTF TGCAGCGTTCTGAGGGCTTTGGACTATGGCTACACCTTC
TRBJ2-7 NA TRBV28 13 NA CASTTGAPYEQYF TGTGCCAGCACGACGGGAGCCCCCTACGAGCAGTACTTC
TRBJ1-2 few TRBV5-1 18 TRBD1 CASSTLPRDRGISMGYTF TGCGCCAGCAGCACCCTCCCCAGGGACAGGGGGATTTCTATGGGCTACACCTTC
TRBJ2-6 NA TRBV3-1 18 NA CASSQAKRALSGANVLTF TGTGCCAGCAGCCAAGCGAAGCGGGCCCTCTCTGGGGCCAACGTCCTGACTTTC
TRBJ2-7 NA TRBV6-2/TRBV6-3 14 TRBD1 CASTRTGKFYEQYF TGTGCCAGCACCCGGACAGGGAAATTCTACGAGCAGTACTTC
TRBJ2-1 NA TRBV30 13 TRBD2 CAWRLAGNNEQFF TGTGCCTGGCGACTAGCGGGAAACAATGAGCAGTTCTTC
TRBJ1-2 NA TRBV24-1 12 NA CATSDSNYGYTF TGTGCCACCAGTGATTCAAACTATGGCTACACCTTC
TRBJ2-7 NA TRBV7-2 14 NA CASSSGRATYEQYF TGTGCCAGCAGCTCCGGCAGGGCAACCTACGAGCAGTACTTC
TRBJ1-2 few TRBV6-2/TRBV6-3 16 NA CASSYLGPEVNYGYTF TGTGCCAGCAGTTACCTAGGACCTGAAGTTAACTATGGCTACACCTTC
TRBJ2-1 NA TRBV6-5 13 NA CASSYSTGTEQFF TGTGCCAGCAGTTACTCGACTGGTACTGAGCAGTTCTTC
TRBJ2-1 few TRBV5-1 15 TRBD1 CASSRTGQGPNEQFF TGCGCCAGCAGCCGAACGGGACAGGGGCCCAATGAGCAGTTCTTC
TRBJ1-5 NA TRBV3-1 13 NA CASSQDHGQPQHF TGTGCCAGCAGCCAAGATCATGGCCAGCCCCAGCATTTT
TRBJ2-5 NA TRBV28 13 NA CASSLGVWETQYF TGTGCCAGCAGTTTGGGGGTATGGGAGACCCAGTACTTC
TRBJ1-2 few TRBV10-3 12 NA CAISESTFLGTF TGTGCCATCAGTGAGTCTACTTTCTTGGGGACCTTC
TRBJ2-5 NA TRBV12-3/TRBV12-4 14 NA CASSGEGPRETQYF TGTGCCAGCAGTGGGGAAGGCCCGAGGGAGACCCAGTACTTC
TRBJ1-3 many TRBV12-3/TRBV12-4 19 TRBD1 CATSRPHGTGSSSGNTIYF TGTGCCACCTCGAGACCACACGGGACAGGATCCAGCTCTGGAAACACCATATATTTT
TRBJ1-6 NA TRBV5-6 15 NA CASSLVARYNSPLHF TGTGCCAGCAGCTTGGTTGCCCGATATAATTCACCCCTCCACTTT
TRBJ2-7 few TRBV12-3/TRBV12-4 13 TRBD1 CASSLTEGAEQYF TGTGCCAGCAGTCTAACAGAGGGGGCCGAGCAGTACTTC
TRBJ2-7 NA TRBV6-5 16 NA CASSPSRGGTAYEQYF TGTGCCAGCAGTCCTTCAAGAGGGGGGACGGCGTACGAGCAGTACTTC
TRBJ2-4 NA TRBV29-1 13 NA CSVVALAKNIQYF TGCAGCGTTGTAGCTCTAGCCAAAAACATTCAGTACTTC
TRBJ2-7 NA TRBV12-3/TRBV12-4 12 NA CASSSRTYSKYF TGTGCCAGCAGTTCCCGGACCTACTCAAAGTACTTC